A single TCR beta chain is shown here with its context. Its antigen is unidentified. This sample was included in a study of T cell responses to AZD1222 COVID-19 vaccine. Overall study results and limits: Spike-specific TCR repertoires showed rising breadth and depth after two AZD1222 doses. Repertoire sampling occurred only after the peak T cell response. CD4 TCRs covered the whole spike, strongest at regions 160-218 and 743-854.

Some second doses came at about 4 weeks and others at about 12 weeks; these were pooled. Germline lookup yields CDR1 MNHEY and CDR2 SMNVEV (reference sequence). The CDR3 sequence is 13 residues long. V lost 5 bases and J lost 8; bases outside the gene matches: 6. Sequenced by immunoSEQ multiplex PCR; TCRdb stores in-frame clones only, minus some. Of 100,000 to 150,000 clones in the sample, around nine tenths are singletons; the top ten hold about 1.1%. The source is an adult who received the AZD1222 COVID-19 vaccine. Sequenced material: peripheral blood, taken 28 days after the second AZD1222 dose. This chain uses TRBV27 with TRBJ1-2; 9 bases align to TRBD1. The CDR3 loop reads CASSPRTGDGYTF. DNA of the CDR3: TGTGCCAGCAGTCCCAGGACAGGGGACGGCTACACCTTC.